This TCR beta chain was sequenced in a study of shared clonotypes between healthy human individuals. Produced via immunoSEQ multiplex PCR; TCRdb's table is partial and in-frame only. The sample has around 1.6 million clones, approximately 98% seen once. A single count supports this clone. This CDR3 is 13 amino acids long. V was clipped by 6 bases and J by 9 bases, with 15 bases between them. CDR1 is MNHEY, CDR2 SMNVEV, per germline (reference sequence). Sequencing used naive CD4+ T cells sorted from blood. Subset defined: CD45RA+ positively selected. The sequence came from a man aged 25-40 years in good health. The rearrangement uses TRBV27 and TRBJ2-1; no clear D gene. CDR3 nucleotides: TGTGCCAGCAGGGATGGCCAGCAGGCTGAGCAGTTCTTC. Translating gives CASRDGQQAEQFF.